The clone carrying this T cell receptor (beta chain) was picked up a small number of times. What it recognizes is unknown. This sample is part of a study of cytomegalovirus exposure and HLA in healthy donors. Primers for the PCR totalled 60 Vbeta and 13 Jbeta. Clones were read by immunoSEQ multiplex PCR, and TCRdb kept only the in-frame ones, dropping some. Altogether 200,000 or so clones are present, approximately 88% being singletons, with the ten largest covering over 0.65%. Germline loops: CDR1 GTSNPN, CDR2 SVGIG (reference sequence). With V trimmed by 1 base and J by 7 bases, 1 base remained unmatched. This CDR3 is 13 amino acids long. Study-wide points: With further analysis later on, most CMV-associated TCR beta chains appeared HLA-restricted. Many donors shared some public TCRs, even though most TCR sequences were rare.

The sequencing sample was made of PBMCs. The sequence was collected from a boy aged 2 to 10 in good health and CMV-seronegative. The genes are TRBV30 and TRBJ2-2, with 9 bases aligning to TRBD2. The CDR3 here is CAWSEREVGELFF. As DNA, the CDR3 is TGTGCCTGGAGTGAGCGGGAGGTCGGGGAGCTGTTTTTT.